The clone carrying this T cell receptor beta chain occurred a few times. The antigen remains undetermined. The record originates from a study of response to subunit inactivated influenza vaccine. Study results and caveats: Seasonal influenza vaccination, on each occasion, was suggested by the authors to recruit few new T cells.

TCRdb analysed the RT-PCR reads with MiXCR anew, one entry per CDR3 protein. The sample holds 400,000 to 650,000 distinct CDR3 sequences, 6.5% to 8% seen once. The CDR3 contains 15 residues. V was clipped by 4 bases and J by 3 bases, with 13 bases between them. The germline V gene has CDR1 SGHVS and CDR2 FQNEAQ. This TCR derives from a man between 50 and 75 years old who received an inactivated influenza vaccine. The sample was PBMCs from blood, taken around 25 months after vaccination. V gene TRBV7-8 combines with J gene TRBJ1-5; a weak D match, TRBD1 (5 bases). CDR3 nucleotide sequence: TGTGCCAGCAGCTCCGGAGACAGCTTCAATCAGCCCCAGCATTTT. This gives the protein CASSSGDSFNQPQHF.